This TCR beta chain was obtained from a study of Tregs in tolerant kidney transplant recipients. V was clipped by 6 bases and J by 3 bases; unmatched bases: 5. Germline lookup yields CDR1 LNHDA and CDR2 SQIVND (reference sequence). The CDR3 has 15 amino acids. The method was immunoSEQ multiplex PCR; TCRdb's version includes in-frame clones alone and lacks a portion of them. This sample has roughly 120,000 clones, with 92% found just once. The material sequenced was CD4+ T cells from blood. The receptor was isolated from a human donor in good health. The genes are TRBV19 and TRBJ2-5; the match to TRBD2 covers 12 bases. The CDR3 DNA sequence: TGTGCCAGTAGGCTAGCGGGAGGGTCGGAAGAGACCCAGTACTTC. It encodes CASRLAGGSEETQYF.